A single sample gave rise to the 26 T cell receptor beta chains below, sequenced in a study of control samples from healthy donors and cancer patients. Sequenced by immunoSEQ multiplex PCR; TCRdb stores in-frame clones only, minus some. Of roughly 130,000 clones in the sample, 85% to 95% are singletons; the top ten hold 13% to 15%. The sample comprised PBMCs. All receptors derive from a man aged 55 to 70 with colorectal cancer.

The gene calls are TRBV11-2 and TRBJ1-1; D call uncertain. Germline V gene lookup returns CDR1 SGHAT and CDR2 FQNNGV. There are 14 residues in the CDR3. V lost 3 bases and J lost 2, with 10 bases in between. CDR3 coding DNA: TGTGCCAGCAGCTTCTCTTACGGTAACACTGAAGCTTTCTTT. Translated, it gives CASSFSYGNTEAFF.

The chain links TRBV5-1 to TRBJ2-1; 7 nucleotides match TRBD1. The CDR3 sequence is 15 residues long. The trim removed 0 bases at V and 7 bases at J, leaving 7 bases unmatched. CDR1 SGHRS and CDR2 YFSETQ come from the germline V gene. For the CDR3, the DNA is TGCGCCAGCAGCTTGGACCCTGACAGGGCGAATGAGCAGTTCTTC. Protein product: CASSLDPDRANEQFF.

The chain employs TRBV9 and TRBJ2-1; 7 nucleotides line up with TRBD1. CDR1 and CDR2 from the germline V gene are SGDLS and YYNGEE. This CDR3 has 15 amino acids. The J segment lost 1 base and the V segment lost 0 bases, leaving 1 base of the junction unmatched. The CDR3 DNA is TGTGCCAGCAGCGTAGGACAGGGATCCTACAATGAGCAGTTCTTC. It is translated as CASSVGQGSYNEQFF.

This chain links TRBV6-1 with TRBJ2-3; D ambiguous. The V and J ends lost 4 bases and 1 base respectively, with 21 bases between them. Germline V gene lookup returns CDR1 MNHNS and CDR2 SASEGT. There are 18 residues in the CDR3. The CDR3 protein is CASSGAGGWNSGTDTQYF. CDR3 DNA: TGTGCCAGCAGTGGGGCTGGTGGATGGAATAGTGGCACAGATACGCAGTATTTT.

The chain uses TRBV10-3 and TRBJ1-1; a weak D match, TRBD1 (5 bases). V was clipped by 0 bases and J by 3 bases, with 8 bases between them. The CDR3 spans 14 residues. The germline CDR1 and CDR2 sequences are ENHRY and SYGVKD. CDR3 sequence reads: CAISESGGDTEAFF. The CDR3 DNA is TGTGCCATCAGTGAGTCGGGGGGGGACACTGAAGCTTTCTTT.

V gene TRBV11-2 combines with J gene TRBJ1-1; unclear D gene. Germline CDR1 is SGHAT and CDR2 is FQNNGV. Between the trimmed V and J ends, which lost 3 bases and 1 base, there was a span of 12 bases. This CDR3 comprises 15 residues. In DNA, the CDR3 is TGTGCCAGCAGCTTGCGTCGTGAGGGGAACACTGAAGCTTTCTTT. Residues: CASSLRREGNTEAFF.

The table lists this clone with a count of one. The rearrangement links TRBV19 to TRBJ2-7; 11 bases match TRBD1. Unmatched junction bases numbered 5, after V lost 6 bases and J lost 4 bases. The CDR3 sequence is 14 residues long. The V gene's germline CDR1 is LNHDA and CDR2 SQIVND (reference sequence). The CDR3 region has the DNA TGTGCCAGTAGAAGGACAGGGGGCGGGTACGAGCAGTACTTC. Residues: CASRRTGGGYEQYF.

In DNA, the CDR3 is TGTGCCAGCAGTTTGTCGACAGGCAATAATCAGCCCCAGCATTTT. It specifies CASSLSTGNNQPQHF. V and J are TRBV27 and TRBJ1-5, with D possibly TRBD1 on 6 matching bases. CDR1 and CDR2 (germline): MNHEY, SMNVEV (reference sequence). Trimming stripped 3 bases from V and 4 bases from J, with 13 bases between. The CDR3 has 15 residues.

The chain couples TRBV28 to TRBJ1-6, with D hard to call. Germline CDR1 is MDHEN and CDR2 is SYDVKM. V lost 2 bases and J lost 7, with 3 bases in between. The CDR3 totals 12 residues. The CDR3 DNA reads TGTGCCAGCAGTTTACAGAATTCACCCCTCCACTTT. Translation: CASSLQNSPLHF.

The chain joins TRBV12-5 to TRBJ1-6, with unresolved D. CDR1 is LGHNT, CDR2 FRNRAP, per germline. This CDR3 has 17 residues. Trimming removed 3 bases at V and 0 bases at J, with 12 bases between. CDR3 DNA: TGTGCTAGTGGTTTCGGGTCAGCAAGCTCCTATAATTCACCCCTCCACTTT. This gives the protein CASGFGSASSYNSPLHF.

The chain carries TRBV7-2 and TRBJ1-5, with 7 nucleotides matching TRBD1. The CDR3 totals 14 residues. Germline-derived CDR1 and CDR2 are SGHTA and FQGNSA. V lost 5 bases, J lost 7 bases, and 8 bases stayed unmatched. In DNA form, the CDR3 reads TGTGCCAGCAGCCAAACAGGGGTACGACAGCCCCAGCATTTT. It yields the protein CASSQTGVRQPQHF.

The rearrangement uses TRBV18 and TRBJ1-1, with 7 nucleotides matching TRBD1. Germline V gives CDR1 KGHSH, CDR2 LQKENI. V lost 3 bases, J lost 0 bases, and 7 bases stayed unmatched. The CDR3 has 16 residues. The CDR3 is CASSPRQGEVNTEAFF. CDR3 in DNA: TGTGCCAGCTCACCGAGACAGGGTGAGGTGAACACTGAAGCTTTCTTT.

This chain joins TRBV7-2 and TRBJ2-6, with TRBD2 identical over 11 bases. The CDR3 sequence is 17 residues long. Unmatched junction bases numbered 4, after V lost 5 bases and J lost 1 base. Germline assignment: CDR1 SGHTA and CDR2 FQGNSA. As DNA, the CDR3 is TGTGCCAGCAGCCCCGCTAGCGGGGGGTCTGGGGCCAACGTCCTGACTTTC. This translates into CASSPASGGSGANVLTF.

This clone appeared a single time. The rearrangement joins TRBV30 to TRBJ1-2; D unresolved. Germline-derived CDR1 and CDR2 are GTSNPN and SVGIG (reference sequence). The ends were cut back, 4 bases at V and 2 bases at J, with 14 bases in the middle. CDR3 size: 14 residues. CDR3 coding DNA: TGTGCCTGGACCCCCCGTACGACCAACTATGGCTACACCTTC. Protein: CAWTPRTTNYGYTF.

The V and J genes are TRBV5-4 and TRBJ1-2, with a tentative D call TRBD1 (5 bases). Germline V CDR1 and CDR2: SGHNT, YYREEE (reference sequence). V was trimmed by 4 bases and J by 8 bases, leaving 18 bases between them. The CDR3 totals 14 residues. The CDR3 loop reads CASSLRGSLGGYTF. The CDR3 coding sequence is TGTGCCAGCAGCCTTAGGGGCAGTCTGGGGGGCTACACCTTC.

The V call is TRBV3-1 (or the pseudogene TRBV3-2), the J call TRBJ2-5; a weak D match, TRBD1 (6 bases). Germline-derived CDR1 and CDR2 are LGHDT and YNNKEL (reference sequence). V gave up 0 bases and J gave up 2 bases, with 10 bases separating them. This CDR3 is 15 amino acids long. CDR3 nucleotides: TGTGCCAGCAGCCAAGATCTCGGACAGCAAGAGACCCAGTACTTC. It is translated as CASSQDLGQQETQYF.

This chain links TRBV10-3 with TRBJ1-5; TRBD1 is a possible D gene (6 bases). The V gene's germline CDR1 is ENHRY and CDR2 SYGVKD. V was pared by 6 bases and J by 0 bases, with 18 bases between. The CDR3 covers 17 residues. Here the CDR3 reads CAISPSRGLRSNQPQHF. CDR3 nucleotides: TGTGCCATCAGCCCTTCCAGGGGACTACGTAGCAATCAGCCCCAGCATTTT.

This clone was observed a single time. J is TRBJ1-3 and V is TRBV9; D is unclear. Trimming took 0 bases from V and 0 from J, leaving 13 bases between them. CDR1 is SGDLS and CDR2 is YYNGEE in the germline V gene. The CDR3 is 17 residues long. The CDR3 nucleotides are TGTGCCAGCAGCGTAGGTGGGCGCACCTACTCTGGAAACACCATATATTTT. Translating it yields CASSVGGRTYSGNTIYF.

The gene calls are TRBV30 and TRBJ1-1; D is unclear. Trimming left V 4 bases short and J 1 base short, with 13 bases between. Germline V gene data show CDR1 as GTSNPN and CDR2 as SVGIG (reference sequence). The CDR3 is 14 amino acids. The CDR3 region is CAWIPLRENTEAFF. In DNA form, the CDR3 reads TGTGCCTGGATCCCCCTCAGAGAGAACACTGAAGCTTTCTTT.

The chain combines TRBV4-1 with TRBJ2-5; 7 bases align to TRBD1. The CDR3 is made up of 16 amino acids. V trimming: 3 bases; J trimming: 4 bases; junction bases outside the gene matches: 11. Germline V gene sequence: CDR1 MGHRA, CDR2 YSYEKL. The CDR3: CASSQGQQLRTETQYF. The CDR3 DNA is TGCGCCAGCAGCCAGGGACAGCAGCTTCGGACAGAGACCCAGTACTTC.

V and J are TRBV30 and TRBJ1-2, with 8 bases identical to TRBD1. Germline CDR1 GTSNPN, CDR2 SVGIG (reference sequence). Trimming at V came to 3 bases and at J to 6 bases, leaving 3 bases not matched to a gene. The CDR3 length is 12 residues. The CDR3 DNA is TGTGCCTGGAGCCAGGGGGCGCATGGCTACACCTTC. This encodes CAWSQGAHGYTF.

This chain uses TRBV7-2 with TRBJ2-6; 9 nucleotides align to TRBD1. Germline-derived CDR1 and CDR2 are SGHTA and FQGNSA. The CDR3 length is 18 residues. V shed 5 bases, J shed 0 bases, and the junction held 8 bases outside the gene matches. CDR3 region: CASSPGGTGNSGANVLTF. The CDR3 nucleotides are TGTGCCAGCAGCCCTGGCGGGACAGGGAACTCTGGGGCCAACGTCCTGACTTTC.

The chain combines TRBV12-3 or TRBV12-4 with TRBJ1-5; D is undetermined. There are 13 residues in the CDR3. Trimming stripped 1 base from V and 7 bases from J, with 8 bases between. The CDR3 sequence: CASSLDAGQPQHF. In DNA form, the CDR3 reads TGTGCCAGCAGTTTAGACGCCGGGCAGCCCCAGCATTTT.

V gene TRBV6-2 or TRBV6-3 combines with J gene TRBJ2-7, with 8 nucleotides matching TRBD2. Germline V gene lookup returns CDR1 MNHEY and CDR2 SVGEGT. Trimming at V came to 4 bases and at J to 4 bases, leaving 9 bases not matched to a gene. CDR3 length: 15 amino acids. This chain's CDR3 is CASSSGGGIFYEQYF. CDR3 coding DNA: TGTGCCAGCAGTTCTGGCGGGGGGATTTTTTACGAGCAGTACTTC.

The gene calls are TRBV9 and TRBJ1-1; 8 nucleotides line up with TRBD1. The CDR3 loop spans 13 amino acids. Unmatched junction bases numbered 1, after V lost 3 bases and J lost 3 bases. CDR1 is SGDLS, CDR2 YYNGEE, per germline. Here the CDR3 DNA reads TGTGCCAGCAGCGGACAGGGGTACACTGAAGCTTTCTTT. It specifies CASSGQGYTEAFF.

The chain has TRBV2 and TRBJ2-2; D gene ambiguous. Per the germline V gene, CDR1 is SNHLY and CDR2 is FYNNEI. CDR3 length equals 12 residues. V was shortened by 4 bases and J by 2 bases, with 2 bases between the two germline ends. The CDR3, as DNA: TGTGCCAGCAGTGTTAACACCGGGGAGCTGTTTTTT. It codes for CASSVNTGELFF.